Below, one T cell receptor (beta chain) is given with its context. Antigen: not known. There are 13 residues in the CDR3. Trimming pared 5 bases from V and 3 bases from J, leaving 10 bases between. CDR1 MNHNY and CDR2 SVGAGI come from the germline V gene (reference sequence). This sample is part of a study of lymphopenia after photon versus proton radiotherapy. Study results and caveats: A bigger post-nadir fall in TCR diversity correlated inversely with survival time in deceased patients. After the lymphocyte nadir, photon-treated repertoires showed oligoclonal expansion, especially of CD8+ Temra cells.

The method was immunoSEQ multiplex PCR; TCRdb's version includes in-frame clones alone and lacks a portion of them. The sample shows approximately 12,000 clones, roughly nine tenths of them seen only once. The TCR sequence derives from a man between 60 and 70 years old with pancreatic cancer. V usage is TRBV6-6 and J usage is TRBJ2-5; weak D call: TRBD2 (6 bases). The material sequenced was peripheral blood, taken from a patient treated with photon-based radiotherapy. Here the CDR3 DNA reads TGTGCCAGCAGTCTCAGGGAGGAAGAGACCCAGTACTTC. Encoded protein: CASSLREEETQYF.